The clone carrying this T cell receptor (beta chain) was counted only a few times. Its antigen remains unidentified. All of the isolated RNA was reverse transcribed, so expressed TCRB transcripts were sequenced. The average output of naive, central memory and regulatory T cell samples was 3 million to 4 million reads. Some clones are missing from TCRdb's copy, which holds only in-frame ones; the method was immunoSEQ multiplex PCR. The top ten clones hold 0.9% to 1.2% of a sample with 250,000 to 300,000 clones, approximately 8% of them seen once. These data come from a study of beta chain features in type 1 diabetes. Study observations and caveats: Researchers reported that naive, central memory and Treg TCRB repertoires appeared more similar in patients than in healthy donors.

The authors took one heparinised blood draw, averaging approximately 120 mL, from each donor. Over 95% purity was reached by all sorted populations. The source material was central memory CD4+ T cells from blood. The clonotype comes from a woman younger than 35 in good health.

In DNA, the CDR3 is TGTGCCAGCAGCCCTCACAGCTCTGGGGCCAACGTCCTGACTTTC. Its translation: CASSPHSSGANVLTF. V gene TRBV7-9 combines with J gene TRBJ2-6, with D unclear. The CDR3 has 15 amino acids. CDR1 and CDR2 from the germline V gene are SEHNR and FQNEAQ (reference sequence). The V and J ends lost 5 bases and 0 bases respectively, with 8 bases between them.